Reported below is one T cell receptor beta chain. V lost 1 base and J lost 8, with 8 bases in between. The length of the CDR3 is 11 residues. From germline, CDR1 is DFQATT and CDR2 SNEGSKA (reference sequence). This specimen comes from a study of blood T cell repertoires in COVID-19. Study summary: PBMCs, B-cell-depleted T cells, or T cells provided the cDNA or gDNA that made up the material.

Profiled with immunoSEQ multiplex PCR; TCRdb holds only in-frame clones, not every one. The sample carries hundreds of thousands of clones, 80% to 90% recorded once. This receptor was taken from a woman younger than 45 with active or convalescent COVID-19. The sample taken for sequencing was peripheral blood. V and J are TRBV20-1 and TRBJ1-1; D unclear. The chain's CDR3 is CSARGEWEAFF. CDR3 DNA sequence: TGCAGTGCTAGAGGAGAATGGGAAGCTTTCTTT.